The entry below gives a single TCR beta chain sequence along with its context. Its cognate antigen has yet to be identified. Base quality data are lacking; no much larger clone is found one base away. In the prospective study, participants were roughly 18 to 95 years old, resided in under 30 geographic areas of the United States, and were enrolled through a virtual design. To assign participants to cohorts, the prospective study relied on clinical history that participants themselves reported in a screening survey and a study questionnaire. Recovered participants in ImmuneRACE Cohort 3 were defined by two consecutive negative NP/OP PCR tests, clearance by a healthcare professional, or resolution of symptoms. In the prospective study, mobile phlebotomists collected whole blood, serum and a nasopharyngeal or oropharyngeal swab from each participant. Additional blood draws and questionnaires over a 2-month period could optionally be provided by prospective study participants. Prospective study blood samples were shipped either frozen or at room temperature before DNA extraction.

The immunoSEQ Assay, a bias-controlled multiplex PCR, was used to amplify TCRbeta CDR3 regions from genomic DNA. Per the authors' processing: Nucleated cell counts per sample were estimated from amplification of reference gene primers within the assay. Sequence reads were collapsed and filtered to measure the absolute abundance of every unique TCRbeta CDR3 rearrangement. Productive Simpson clonality was computed per sample as the square root of Simpson's diversity index over productive rearrangements. TCRdb's version of the immuneACCESS table is confined to in-frame rearrangements and falls short of the full clone set. An unresolved V gene accounts for under half of the shortfall where checked; the remainder is of unknown origin. D and trimming were read from the DNA, whereas the V and J calls and clone size are those reported in that table. In this sample the table shows about 160,000 clones, about four fifths of which occur a single time. The ten biggest clones cover less than 4% of the sample.

The sample originates from a study of blood T cell repertoires in COVID-19 (dated by TCRdb to 2018 to 2020). Turning to the overall study: Samples from collaborators originated in the United States, Italy and Spain and spanned both the acute and convalescent phases of COVID-19. The prospective study material was composed of cDNA or gDNA derived from T cells, B-cell-depleted T cells, or PBMCs. The samples were drawn from two sources: the first 160 participants of the ongoing ImmuneRACE study, and 1,254 subjects contributed by 6 global collaborators. Subjects who had been exposed to COVID-19, were actively infected with it, or had recovered from it provided the deeply sampled blood TCRbeta repertoires that made up the dataset. The repertoires were released in a freely available public database intended as a resource for research on the immune response to SARS-CoV-2. Sample metadata almost always included a de-identified subject ID, COVID-19 status, age in years and sex. Where available, HLA class I and class II types were taken from metadata supplied by the sample provider and were not determined by assay-based typing.

The germline V gene encodes CDR1 LGHDT and CDR2 YNNKEL (reference sequence). The V end loses 1 base and the J end loses 6 bases, and a stretch of 15 bases separates them. From cysteine to phenylalanine, the CDR3 is 15 amino acids long. The read is trimmed to its CDR3 DNA, 45 bases read in frame from base 1. General findings and caveats noted by the study authors: The quantity of clinical and demographic metadata differed by source and by participant and was supplied without curation.

The sequenced sample consisted of PBMCs or T cells enriched from blood (not recorded which). Recombination connected TRBV3-1 (or the pseudogene TRBV3-2) to TRBJ2-5; the best D guess is TRBD2, with 5 bases matching. The clonotype was recovered from a woman aged 60-75 years who had recovered from COVID-19. The nucleotide sequence is given as TGTGCCAGCAGCCAAGCCATGACTATACGGCAGACCCAGTACTTC. Translated, this gives CASSQAMTIRQTQYF.